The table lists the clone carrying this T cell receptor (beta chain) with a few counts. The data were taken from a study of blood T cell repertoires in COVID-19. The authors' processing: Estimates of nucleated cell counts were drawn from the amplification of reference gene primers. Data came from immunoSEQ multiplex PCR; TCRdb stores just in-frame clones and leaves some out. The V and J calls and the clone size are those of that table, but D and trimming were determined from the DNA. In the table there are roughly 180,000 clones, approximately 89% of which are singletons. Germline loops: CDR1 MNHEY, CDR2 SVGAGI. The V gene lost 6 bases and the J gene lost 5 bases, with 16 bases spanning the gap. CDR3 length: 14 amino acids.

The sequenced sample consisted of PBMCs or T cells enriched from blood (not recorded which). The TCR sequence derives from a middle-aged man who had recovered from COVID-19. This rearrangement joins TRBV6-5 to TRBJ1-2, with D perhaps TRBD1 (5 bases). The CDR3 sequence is CASRRRMGGYGYTF. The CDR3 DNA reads TGTGCCAGCAGAAGGCGGATGGGGGGGTATGGCTACACCTTC.